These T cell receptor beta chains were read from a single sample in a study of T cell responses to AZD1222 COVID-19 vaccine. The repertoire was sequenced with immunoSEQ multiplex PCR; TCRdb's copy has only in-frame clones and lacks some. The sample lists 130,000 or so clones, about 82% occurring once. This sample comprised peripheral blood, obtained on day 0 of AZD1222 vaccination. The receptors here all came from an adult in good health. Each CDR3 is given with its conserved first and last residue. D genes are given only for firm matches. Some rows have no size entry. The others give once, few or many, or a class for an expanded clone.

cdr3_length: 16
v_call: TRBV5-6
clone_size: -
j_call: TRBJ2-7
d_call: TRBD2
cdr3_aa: CASSFWTGLAAYEQYF
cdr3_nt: TGTGCCAGCAGCTTCTGGACTGGGCTAGCGGCCTACGAGCAGTACTTC

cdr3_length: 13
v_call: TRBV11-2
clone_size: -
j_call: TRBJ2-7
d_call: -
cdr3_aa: CASSLTVLNEQYF
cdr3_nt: TGTGCCAGCAGCTTAACGGTCCTGAACGAGCAGTACTTC

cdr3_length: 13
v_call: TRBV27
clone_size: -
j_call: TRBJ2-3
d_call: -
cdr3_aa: CASSYPGTDTQYF
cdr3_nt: TGTGCCAGCAGCTACCCTGGCACAGATACGCAGTATTTT

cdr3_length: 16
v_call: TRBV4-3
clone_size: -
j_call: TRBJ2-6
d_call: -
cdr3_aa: CASSQAYGTGANVLTF
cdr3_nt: TGCGCCAGCAGCCAAGCTTATGGGACTGGGGCCAACGTCCTGACTTTC

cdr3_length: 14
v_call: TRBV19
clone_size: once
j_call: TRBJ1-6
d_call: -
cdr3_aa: CASRGGFQYSPLHF
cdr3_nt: TGTGCCAGTAGAGGGGGGTTCCAGTATTCACCCCTCCACTTT

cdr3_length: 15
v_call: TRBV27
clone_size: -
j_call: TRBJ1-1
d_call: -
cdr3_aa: CASRFSRRDLAEAFF
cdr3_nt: TGTGCCAGCAGATTCTCAAGACGGGACCTGGCTGAAGCTTTCTTT

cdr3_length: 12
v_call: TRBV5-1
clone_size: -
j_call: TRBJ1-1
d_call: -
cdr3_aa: CASSAQGSEAFF
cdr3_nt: TGCGCCAGCAGCGCACAGGGTTCTGAAGCTTTCTTT

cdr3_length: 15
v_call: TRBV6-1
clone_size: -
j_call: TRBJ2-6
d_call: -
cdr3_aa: CASSEGSGGPNVLTF
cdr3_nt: TGTGCCAGCAGTGAAGGCTCTGGGGGGCCCAACGTCCTGACTTTC

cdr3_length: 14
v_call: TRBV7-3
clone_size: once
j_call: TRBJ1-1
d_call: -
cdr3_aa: CASSAVGGNTEAFF
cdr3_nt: TGTGCCAGCAGCGCCGTCGGAGGGAACACTGAAGCTTTCTTT

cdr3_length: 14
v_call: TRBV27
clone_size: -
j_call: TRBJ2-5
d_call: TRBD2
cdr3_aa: CASRQRLAWETQYF
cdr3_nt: TGTGCCAGCAGGCAAAGACTAGCTTGGGAGACCCAGTACTTC

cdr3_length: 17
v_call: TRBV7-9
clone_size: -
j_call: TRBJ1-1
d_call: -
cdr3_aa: CASSPLFLAGRWTEAFF
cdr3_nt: TGTGCCAGCAGCCCGCTTTTTTTAGCGGGGAGGTGGACTGAAGCTTTCTTT

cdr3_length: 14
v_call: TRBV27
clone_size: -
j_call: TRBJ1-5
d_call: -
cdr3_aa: CASRLGGSNQPQHF
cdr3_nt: TGTGCCAGCAGGCTTGGGGGTAGCAATCAGCCCCAGCATTTT

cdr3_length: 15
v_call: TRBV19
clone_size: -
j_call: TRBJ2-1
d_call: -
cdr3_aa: CASSTSFGTYNEQFF
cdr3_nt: TGTGCCAGTAGTACCTCATTTGGCACCTACAATGAGCAGTTCTTC

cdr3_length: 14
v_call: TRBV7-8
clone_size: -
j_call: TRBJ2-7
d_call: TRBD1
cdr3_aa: CASSLVGQGVEQYF
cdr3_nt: TGTGCCAGCAGCTTAGTAGGACAGGGGGTCGAGCAGTACTTC

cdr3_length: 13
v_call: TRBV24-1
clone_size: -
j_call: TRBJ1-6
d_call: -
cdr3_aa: CATSQASYSPLHF
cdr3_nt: TGTGCCACCAGCCAGGCGTCGTATTCACCCCTCCACTTT

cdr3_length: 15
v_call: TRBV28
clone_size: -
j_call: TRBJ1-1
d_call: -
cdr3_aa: CASSLRGRDNTEAFF
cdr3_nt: TGTGCCAGCAGTTTAAGGGGACGGGATAACACTGAAGCTTTCTTT

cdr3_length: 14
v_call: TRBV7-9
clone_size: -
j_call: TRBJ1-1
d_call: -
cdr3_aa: CASSLGLRDTEAFF
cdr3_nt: TGTGCCAGCAGCTTAGGACTCAGGGACACTGAAGCTTTCTTT

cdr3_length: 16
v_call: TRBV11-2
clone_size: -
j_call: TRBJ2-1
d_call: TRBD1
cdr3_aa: CASSLGHRGAIDEQFF
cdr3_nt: TGTGCCAGCAGCTTAGGGCACAGGGGGGCAATCGATGAGCAGTTCTTC

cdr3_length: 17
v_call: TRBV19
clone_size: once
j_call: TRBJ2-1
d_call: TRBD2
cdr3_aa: CASSIGLTSGGYNEQFF
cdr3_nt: TGTGCCAGTAGTATTGGGTTGACTAGCGGGGGGTACAATGAGCAGTTCTTC

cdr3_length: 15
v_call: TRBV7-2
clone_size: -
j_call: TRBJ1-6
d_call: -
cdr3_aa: CASSSVGQGNSPLHF
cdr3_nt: TGTGCCAGCAGCTCCGTTGGGCAGGGTAATTCACCCCTCCACTTT

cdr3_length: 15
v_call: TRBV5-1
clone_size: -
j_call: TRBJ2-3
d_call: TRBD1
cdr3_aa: CASSTGQGLTDTQYF
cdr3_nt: TGCGCCAGCAGCACCGGACAGGGTTTGACAGATACGCAGTATTTT

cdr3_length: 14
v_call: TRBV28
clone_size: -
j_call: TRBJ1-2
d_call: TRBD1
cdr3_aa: CASSLSRQGSGYTF
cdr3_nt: TGTGCCAGCAGTTTATCCCGACAGGGGAGTGGCTACACCTTC

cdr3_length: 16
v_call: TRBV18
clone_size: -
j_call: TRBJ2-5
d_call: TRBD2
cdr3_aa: CASSRGLAGVQETQYF
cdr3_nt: TGTGCCAGCTCTCGGGGACTAGCGGGTGTCCAAGAGACCCAGTACTTC

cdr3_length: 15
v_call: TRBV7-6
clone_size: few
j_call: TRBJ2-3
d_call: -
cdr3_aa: CASSLYQRNSDTQYF
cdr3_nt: TGTGCCAGCAGCTTATATCAAAGGAACTCAGATACGCAGTATTTT

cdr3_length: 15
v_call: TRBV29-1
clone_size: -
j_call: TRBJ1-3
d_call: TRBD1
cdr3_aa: CSVDSPGGSGNTIYF
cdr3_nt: TGCAGCGTTGACTCTCCAGGGGGCTCTGGAAACACCATATATTTT

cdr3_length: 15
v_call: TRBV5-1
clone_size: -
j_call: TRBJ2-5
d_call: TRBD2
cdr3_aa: CASSSGTSDTQTQYF
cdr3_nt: TGCGCCAGCAGCTCCGGGACTAGTGATACTCAGACCCAGTACTTC

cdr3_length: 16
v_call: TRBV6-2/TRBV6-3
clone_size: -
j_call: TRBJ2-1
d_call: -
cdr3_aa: CASSYSSGYDYNEQFF
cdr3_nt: TGTGCCAGCAGTTACTCGAGTGGTTACGACTACAATGAGCAGTTCTTC

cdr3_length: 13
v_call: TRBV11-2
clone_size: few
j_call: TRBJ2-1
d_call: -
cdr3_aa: CASSQFRDNEQFF
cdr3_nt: TGTGCCAGCAGCCAGTTCCGGGACAATGAGCAGTTCTTC

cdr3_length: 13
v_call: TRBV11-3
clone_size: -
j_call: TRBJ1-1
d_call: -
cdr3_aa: CASSRQQNTEAFF
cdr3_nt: TGTGCCAGCAGCCGACAGCAGAACACTGAAGCTTTCTTT

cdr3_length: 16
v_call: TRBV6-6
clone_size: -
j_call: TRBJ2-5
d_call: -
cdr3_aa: CASSYSGRGHQETQYF
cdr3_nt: TGTGCCAGCAGTTACTCTGGCCGGGGCCACCAAGAGACCCAGTACTTC

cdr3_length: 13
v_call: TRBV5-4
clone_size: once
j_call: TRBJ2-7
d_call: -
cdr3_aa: CASSLAGSYEQYF
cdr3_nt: TGTGCCAGCAGCTTGGCAGGGTCCTACGAGCAGTACTTC

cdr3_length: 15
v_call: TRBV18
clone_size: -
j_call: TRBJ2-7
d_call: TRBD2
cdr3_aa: CASSPPGLALYEQYF
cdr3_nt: TGTGCCAGCTCACCGCCGGGACTAGCGCTGTACGAGCAGTACTTC

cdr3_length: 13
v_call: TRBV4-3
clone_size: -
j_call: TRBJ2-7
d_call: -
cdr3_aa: CASSPNMRYEQYF
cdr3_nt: TGCGCCAGCAGCCCGAACATGAGATACGAGCAGTACTTC

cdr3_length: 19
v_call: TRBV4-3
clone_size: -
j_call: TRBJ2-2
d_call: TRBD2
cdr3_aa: CASSPRFSGGAANTGELFF
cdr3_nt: TGCGCCAGCAGCCCCCGTTTTAGCGGGGGGGCAGCGAACACCGGGGAGCTGTTTTTT

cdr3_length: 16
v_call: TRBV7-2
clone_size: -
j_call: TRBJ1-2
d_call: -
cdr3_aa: CASSLAAGNHIYGYTF
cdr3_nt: TGTGCCAGCAGCTTAGCGGCAGGCAACCATATCTATGGCTACACCTTC

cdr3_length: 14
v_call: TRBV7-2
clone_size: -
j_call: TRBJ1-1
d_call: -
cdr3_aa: CASTLGAIGTEAFF
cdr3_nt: TGTGCCAGCACCTTGGGGGCTATAGGCACTGAAGCTTTCTTT

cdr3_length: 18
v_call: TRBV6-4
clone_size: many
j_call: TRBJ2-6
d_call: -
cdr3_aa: CASSDVSGSHSGANVLTF
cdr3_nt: TGTGCCAGCAGTGACGTGTCAGGGTCCCATTCTGGGGCCAACGTCCTGACTTTC

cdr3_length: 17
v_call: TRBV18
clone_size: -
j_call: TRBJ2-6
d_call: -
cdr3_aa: CASSHRDSTIGANVLTF
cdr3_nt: TGTGCCAGCTCACACCGGGACTCAACAATTGGGGCCAACGTCCTGACTTTC

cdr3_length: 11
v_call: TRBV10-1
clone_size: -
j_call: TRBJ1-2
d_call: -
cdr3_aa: CAHARGHYYTF
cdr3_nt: TGCGCCCACGCCCGCGGACATTACTACACCTTC

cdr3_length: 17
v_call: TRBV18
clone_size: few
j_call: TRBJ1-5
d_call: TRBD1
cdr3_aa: CASSPTYQGAGDQPQHF
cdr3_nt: TGTGCCAGCTCACCAACTTACCAGGGGGCCGGGGATCAGCCCCAGCATTTT

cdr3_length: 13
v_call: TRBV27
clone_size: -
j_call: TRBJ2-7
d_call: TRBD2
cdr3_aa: CASSTGGSDEQYF
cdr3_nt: TGTGCCAGCAGCACCGGGGGGAGTGACGAGCAGTACTTC

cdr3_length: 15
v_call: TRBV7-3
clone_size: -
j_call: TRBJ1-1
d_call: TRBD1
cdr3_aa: CASSLISGGDTEAFF
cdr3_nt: TGTGCCAGCAGCTTAATATCAGGGGGGGACACTGAAGCTTTCTTT

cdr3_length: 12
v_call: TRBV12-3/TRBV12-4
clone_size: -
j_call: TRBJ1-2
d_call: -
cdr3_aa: CASSYGNYGYTF
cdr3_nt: TGTGCCAGCTCCTACGGCAACTATGGCTACACCTTC

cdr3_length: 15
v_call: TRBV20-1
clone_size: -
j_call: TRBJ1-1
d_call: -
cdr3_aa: CSASSPGTGRTEAFF
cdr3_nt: TGCAGTGCTAGTAGCCCCGGAACAGGCCGCACTGAAGCTTTCTTT

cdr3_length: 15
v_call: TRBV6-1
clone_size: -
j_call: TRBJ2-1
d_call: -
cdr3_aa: CASSEADYFYNEQFF
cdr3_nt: TGTGCCAGCAGTGAAGCGGACTACTTTTACAATGAGCAGTTCTTC

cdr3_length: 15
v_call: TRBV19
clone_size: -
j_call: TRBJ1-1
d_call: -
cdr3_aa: CASSIDLTSRAEAFF
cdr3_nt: TGTGCCAGTAGTATAGATCTCACGAGCCGGGCTGAAGCTTTCTTT

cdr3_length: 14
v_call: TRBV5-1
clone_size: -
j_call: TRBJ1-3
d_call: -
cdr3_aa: CASSLDSSGNTIYF
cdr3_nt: TGCGCCAGCAGCTTGGATTCCTCTGGAAACACCATATATTTT

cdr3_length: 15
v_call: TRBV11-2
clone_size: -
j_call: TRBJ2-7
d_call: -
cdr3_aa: CASSLEPGSHYEQYF
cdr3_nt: TGTGCCAGCAGCTTAGAGCCAGGGTCTCACTACGAGCAGTACTTC

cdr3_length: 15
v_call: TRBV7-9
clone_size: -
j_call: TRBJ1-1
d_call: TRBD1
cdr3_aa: CASSSGQGADTEAFF
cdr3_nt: TGTGCCAGCAGCTCGGGACAGGGGGCGGACACTGAAGCTTTCTTT

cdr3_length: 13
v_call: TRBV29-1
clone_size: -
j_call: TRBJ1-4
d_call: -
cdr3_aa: CSVIWGNNEKLFF
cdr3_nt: TGCAGCGTTATTTGGGGGAATAATGAAAAACTGTTTTTT

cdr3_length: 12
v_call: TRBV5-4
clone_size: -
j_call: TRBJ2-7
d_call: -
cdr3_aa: CASSFDRYEQYF
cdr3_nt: TGTGCCAGCAGCTTTGACAGATACGAGCAGTACTTC

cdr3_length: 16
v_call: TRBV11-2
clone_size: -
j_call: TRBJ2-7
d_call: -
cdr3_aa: CASSLFGSRSSYEQYF
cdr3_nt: TGTGCCAGCAGCTTATTTGGCTCCAGAAGCTCCTACGAGCAGTACTTC

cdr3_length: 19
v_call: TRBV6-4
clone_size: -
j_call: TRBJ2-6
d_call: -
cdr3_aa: CASSEMPGISASGANVLTF
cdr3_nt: TGTGCCAGCAGTGAAATGCCAGGAATCTCCGCCTCTGGGGCCAACGTCCTGACTTTC

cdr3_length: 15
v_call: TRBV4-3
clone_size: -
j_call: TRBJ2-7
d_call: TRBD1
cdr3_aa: CASSQDRTGVYEQYF
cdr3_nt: TGCGCCAGCAGCCAAGATAGGACAGGGGTCTACGAGCAGTACTTC

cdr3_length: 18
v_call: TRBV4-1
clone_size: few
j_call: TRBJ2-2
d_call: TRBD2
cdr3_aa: CASSRGLAGGTNTGELFF
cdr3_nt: TGCGCCAGCAGCCGGGGACTAGCGGGGGGCACGAACACCGGGGAGCTGTTTTTT

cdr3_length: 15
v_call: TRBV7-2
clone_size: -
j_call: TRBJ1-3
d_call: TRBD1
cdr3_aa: CASSVIRGRGNTIYF
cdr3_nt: TGTGCCAGCAGCGTCATCAGGGGGCGAGGAAACACCATATATTTT

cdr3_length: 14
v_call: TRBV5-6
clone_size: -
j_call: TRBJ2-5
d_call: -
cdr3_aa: CASSRPGPQETQYF
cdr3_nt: TGTGCCAGCAGCCGACCAGGGCCCCAAGAGACCCAGTACTTC

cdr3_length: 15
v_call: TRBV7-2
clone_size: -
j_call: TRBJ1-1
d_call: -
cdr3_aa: CASSLTMTRNTEAFF
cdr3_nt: TGTGCCAGCAGCTTAACCATGACACGGAACACTGAAGCTTTCTTT

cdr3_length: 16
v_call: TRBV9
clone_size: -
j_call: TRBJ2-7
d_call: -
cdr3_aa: CASSPQGASGVLEQYF
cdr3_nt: TGTGCCAGCAGCCCACAGGGGGCTAGCGGGGTCCTTGAGCAGTACTTC